The entry below describes one TCR beta chain. This specimen belongs to a study of blood T cell repertoires in COVID-19. Study as a whole: Italy, Spain and the United States were the sources of the convalescent and acute COVID-19 samples. The cDNA or gDNA used as material had been derived from T cells, B-cell-depleted T cells, or PBMCs.

There are 13 residues in the CDR3. Per germline, CDR1 SQVTM and CDR2 ANQGSEA. V lost 4 bases, J lost 3 bases, and 6 bases stayed unmatched. Original data processing: How many nucleated cells were present was estimated from reference gene primer amplification. The protocol was immunoSEQ multiplex PCR, while the TCRdb copy is restricted to in-frame clones and leaves out a portion. V and J calls and clone size are those listed in that table; D and trimming were worked out from the DNA. The sample contains some 100,000 clones, roughly 88% of which appear only once. Material for sequencing was peripheral blood. The rearrangement uses TRBV29-1 and TRBJ2-7; 7 bases are shared with TRBD2. The sequence derives from a woman in her 70s with acute or convalescent COVID-19. The CDR3 DNA follows: TGCAGCGTTGCCGGGGGGTTTGACTACGAGCAGTACTTC. It is translated as CSVAGGFDYEQYF.